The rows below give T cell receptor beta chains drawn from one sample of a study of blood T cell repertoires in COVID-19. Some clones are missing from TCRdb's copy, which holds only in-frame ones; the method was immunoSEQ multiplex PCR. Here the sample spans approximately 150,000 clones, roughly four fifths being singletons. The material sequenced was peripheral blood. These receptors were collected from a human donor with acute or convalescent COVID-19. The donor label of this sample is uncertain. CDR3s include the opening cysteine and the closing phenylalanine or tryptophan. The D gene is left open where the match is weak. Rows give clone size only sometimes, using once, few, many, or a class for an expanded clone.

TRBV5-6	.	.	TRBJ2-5	CASSLGARFQETQYF	TGTGCCAGCAGCTTGGGGGCCAGATTCCAAGAGACCCAGTACTTC
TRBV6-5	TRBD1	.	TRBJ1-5	CASTAGQGNQPQHF	TGTGCCAGCACCGCTGGACAGGGCAATCAGCCCCAGCATTTT
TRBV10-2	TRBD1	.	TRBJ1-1	CASSESAGGWDTEAFF	TGCGCCAGCAGTGAGTCGGCAGGGGGCTGGGACACTGAAGCTTTCTTT
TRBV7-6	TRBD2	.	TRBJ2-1	CASSLVTSGGYNEQFF	TGTGCCAGCAGCTTAGTTACTAGCGGGGGGTACAATGAGCAGTTCTTC
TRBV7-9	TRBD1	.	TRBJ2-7	CASSSNRDRGFSYEQYF	TGTGCCAGCAGCTCAAACAGGGACAGGGGATTCTCCTACGAGCAGTACTTC
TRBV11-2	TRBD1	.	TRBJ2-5	CASSHLQGAGQETQYF	TGTGCCAGCAGCCACTTACAGGGGGCGGGTCAAGAGACCCAGTACTTC
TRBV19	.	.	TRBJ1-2	CASSIGRVPFYGYTF	TGTGCCAGTAGTATAGGGAGGGTGCCTTTCTATGGCTACACCTTC
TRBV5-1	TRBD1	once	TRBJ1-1	CASSLVAGGNTEAFF	TGCGCCAGCAGCTTGGTAGCAGGGGGGAACACTGAAGCTTTCTTT
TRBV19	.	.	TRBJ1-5	CASTLHPGNSNQPQHF	TGTGCCAGTACTCTCCACCCGGGGAATAGCAATCAGCCCCAGCATTTT
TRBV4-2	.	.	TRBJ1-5	CASSREGNSNQPQHF	TGTGCCAGCAGTCGGGAGGGAAATAGCAATCAGCCCCAGCATTTT
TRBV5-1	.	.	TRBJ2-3	CASSVPDSTDTQYF	TGCGCCAGCAGCGTCCCGGACTCGACAGATACGCAGTATTTT
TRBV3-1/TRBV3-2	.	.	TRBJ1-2	CASSQVVGSGYTF	TGTGCCAGCAGCCAAGTGGTGGGGAGCGGCTACACCTTC
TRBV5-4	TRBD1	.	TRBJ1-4	CASSQKGQNEKLFF	TGTGCCAGCAGCCAGAAGGGACAGAATGAAAAACTGTTTTTT
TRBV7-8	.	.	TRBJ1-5	CASTSTLAAQPQHF	TGTGCCAGCACTAGCACACTGGCGGCTCAGCCCCAGCATTTT
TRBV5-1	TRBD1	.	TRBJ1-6	CASRQGATDSPLHF	TGCGCCAGCAGGCAGGGGGCCACCGATTCACCCCTCCACTTT
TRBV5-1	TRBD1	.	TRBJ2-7	CASSFGTVGYEQYF	TGCGCCAGCAGCTTCGGGACAGTTGGGTACGAGCAGTACTTC
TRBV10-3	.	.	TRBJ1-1	CAISEGVEGRSGTEAFF	TGTGCCATCAGTGAAGGTGTTGAGGGGAGGTCGGGCACTGAAGCTTTCTTT
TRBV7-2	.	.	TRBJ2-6	CASSLTQTPSGANVLTF	TGTGCCAGCAGCTTAACACAGACGCCCTCTGGGGCCAACGTCCTGACTTTC
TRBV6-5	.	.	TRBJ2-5	CASTKGGALETQYF	TGTGCCAGCACTAAAGGGGGGGCTTTGGAGACCCAGTACTTC
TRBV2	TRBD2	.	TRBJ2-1	CASSEPRGSGGTSYNEQFF	TGTGCCAGCAGTGAACCCCGGGGTAGCGGGGGGACCTCCTACAATGAGCAGTTCTTC
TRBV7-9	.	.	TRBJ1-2	CASRPGTKYGYTF	TGTGCCAGCAGGCCCGGGACAAAATATGGCTACACCTTC
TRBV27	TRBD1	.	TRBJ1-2	CASSLYRGAYGYTF	TGTGCCAGCAGTTTATACAGGGGGGCCTATGGCTACACCTTC
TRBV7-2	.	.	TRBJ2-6	CASSLFSGANVLTF	TGTGCCAGCAGTCTATTCTCTGGGGCCAACGTCCTGACTTTC
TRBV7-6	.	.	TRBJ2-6	CASSKITGTGANVLTF	TGTGCCAGCAGCAAGATAACGGGAACTGGGGCCAACGTCCTGACTTTC
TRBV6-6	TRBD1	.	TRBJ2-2	CASSPGTANTGELFF	TGTGCCAGCAGCCCCGGGACAGCAAACACCGGGGAGCTGTTTTTT
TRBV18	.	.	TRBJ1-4	CASSRLDTTNEKLFF	TGTGCCAGCTCTCGCCTAGATACAACTAATGAAAAACTGTTTTTT
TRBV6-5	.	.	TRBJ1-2	CASSRAAGRYGYTF	TGTGCCAGCAGCAGGGCGGCAGGGAGGTATGGCTACACCTTC
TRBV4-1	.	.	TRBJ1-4	CASSPWVQGLVREKLFF	TGCGCCAGCAGCCCGTGGGTGCAGGGCCTCGTTCGCGAAAAACTGTTTTTT
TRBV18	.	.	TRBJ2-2	CASSPTTADTGELFF	TGTGCCAGCTCACCAACGACAGCAGATACCGGGGAGCTGTTTTTT
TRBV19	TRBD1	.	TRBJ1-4	CASGPGQADLGEKLFF	TGTGCCAGTGGGCCAGGACAGGCGGATCTTGGGGAAAAACTGTTTTTT
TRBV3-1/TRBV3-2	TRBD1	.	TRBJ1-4	CASSQPDRGREKLFF	TGTGCCAGCAGCCAACCGGACAGGGGGCGTGAAAAACTGTTTTTT
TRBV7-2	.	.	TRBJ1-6	CASSFQEVVTYNSPLHF	TGTGCCAGCAGCTTCCAAGAGGTAGTCACTTATAATTCACCCCTCCACTTT
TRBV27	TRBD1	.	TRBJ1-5	CASSFSGGRNQPQHF	TGTGCCAGCAGTTTTTCAGGGGGCCGCAATCAGCCCCAGCATTTT
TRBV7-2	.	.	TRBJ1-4	CASSLSPGGGEKLFF	TGTGCCAGCAGCTTATCCCCGGGGGGTGGTGAAAAACTGTTTTTT
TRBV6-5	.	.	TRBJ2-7	CASSYLQVRGIDEQYF	TGTGCCAGCAGTTACCTCCAGGTGCGGGGAATCGACGAGCAGTACTTC
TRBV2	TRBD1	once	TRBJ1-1	CASRRQGENTEAFF	TGTGCCAGCAGACGACAGGGAGAGAACACTGAAGCTTTCTTT
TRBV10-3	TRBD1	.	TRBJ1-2	CAISGDRDSFKSYTF	TGTGCCATCAGTGGAGACAGGGATTCCTTTAAAAGCTACACCTTC
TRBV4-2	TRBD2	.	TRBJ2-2	CASSQEAGRNTGELFF	TGTGCCAGCAGCCAAGAAGCGGGGAGAAACACCGGGGAGCTGTTTTTT